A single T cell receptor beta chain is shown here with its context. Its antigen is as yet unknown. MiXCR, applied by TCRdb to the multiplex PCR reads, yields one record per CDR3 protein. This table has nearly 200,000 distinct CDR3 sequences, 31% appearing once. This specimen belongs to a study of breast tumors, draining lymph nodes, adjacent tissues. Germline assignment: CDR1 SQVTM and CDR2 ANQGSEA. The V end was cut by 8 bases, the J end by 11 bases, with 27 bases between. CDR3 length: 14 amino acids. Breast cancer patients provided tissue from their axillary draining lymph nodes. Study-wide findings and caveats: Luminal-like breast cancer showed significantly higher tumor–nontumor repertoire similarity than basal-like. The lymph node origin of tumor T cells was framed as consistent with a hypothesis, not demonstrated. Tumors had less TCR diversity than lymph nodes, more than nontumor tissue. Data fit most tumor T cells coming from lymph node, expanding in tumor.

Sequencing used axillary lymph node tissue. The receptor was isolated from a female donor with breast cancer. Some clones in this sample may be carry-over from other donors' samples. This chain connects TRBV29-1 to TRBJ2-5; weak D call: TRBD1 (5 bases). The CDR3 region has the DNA TGCAGCCCTTGTGTGGGGCAGGGAAGGTGGCAGCAGTACTTC. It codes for CSPCVGQGRWQQYF.